A selection of T cell receptor beta chains follows, all from one sample in a study of OX40 agonist ivuxolimab in advanced cancers. The table came from immunoSEQ multiplex PCR; TCRdb's copy has only in-frame clones and leaves some out. The repertoire consists of roughly 42,000 clones, with around nine tenths occurring once and the leading ten covering about 12%. The sample here was CD4+ or CD8+ T cells sorted from blood, taken in a trial of the OX40 agonist ivuxolimab. The source of these receptors is an adult with an advanced solid tumor such as melanoma, head and neck, liver or kidney cancer. CDR3s leave out the opening cysteine and the closing phenylalanine or tryptophan. Fields, in order: V gene, CDR3 protein.

v_call: TRBV2
cdr3_aa: ATQLSQETGMEQPQH

v_call: TRBV10-3
cdr3_aa: AISGGLAFDNEQF

v_call: TRBV7-8
cdr3_aa: ASSLTATGSGNTIY

v_call: TRBV5-6
cdr3_aa: ASRMGSDSFSETQY

v_call: TRBV9
cdr3_aa: ASSSTNPLRKNTIY

v_call: TRBV5-6
cdr3_aa: ASSLGQGGQPQH

v_call: TRBV7-8
cdr3_aa: ASSLPPGTGNTIY

v_call: TRBV21-1
cdr3_aa: ASSKTGHSHQPQH

v_call: TRBV19
cdr3_aa: ASSILGGEETQY

v_call: TRBV12-5
cdr3_aa: ASGRVDRGSEAF

v_call: TRBV29-1
cdr3_aa: SVGQVTEAF

v_call: TRBV28
cdr3_aa: ASSLWGLRDTEAF

v_call: TRBV5-4
cdr3_aa: ASSLEGWGEETQY

v_call: TRBV28
cdr3_aa: ASSRTSGGKRTQY

v_call: TRBV7-9
cdr3_aa: ASSDSHQGKNEQF

v_call: TRBV11-3
cdr3_aa: ASSNPGLAANTGELF

v_call: TRBV9
cdr3_aa: ASSVEGVYGYT

v_call: TRBV11-2
cdr3_aa: ASSSGQIHGYT

v_call: TRBV11-2
cdr3_aa: ASSLQRTATYEQY

v_call: TRBV9
cdr3_aa: ASSVDSDSYEQY

v_call: TRBV9
cdr3_aa: ASSVGGGAFRNEQF

v_call: TRBV5-6
cdr3_aa: ASSSQDRGNYGYT

v_call: TRBV9
cdr3_aa: ASSVAGRRRDEQF